This T cell receptor (beta chain) was sequenced for a study of shared clonotypes between healthy human individuals. Findings and limits, study-wide: What rarefaction showed was incomplete sorted-subset sequencing despite large depth. Only blood samples were collected, and tissue repertoires likely differ.

Comment on this clone: Antigen unknown.

Sorted-subset replicate PCRs used about 200 ng DNA, approximately 30,000 T cell genomes. Sequenced by immunoSEQ multiplex PCR; TCRdb stores in-frame clones only, minus some. The sample has fewer than 1 million clones, around 96% seen once. Terminally differentiated effector memory CD45RA+ cells were left out of the naive CD8 fraction, which was CD45RO-negative and positively selected for CCR7. The trim removed 4 bases at V and 6 bases at J, leaving 4 bases unmatched. Per germline, CDR1 LNHNV and CDR2 YYDKDF (reference sequence). CDR3 length: 14 residues. The TCR was taken from a man younger than 45 in good health. This chain links TRBV15 with TRBJ2-1, with 9 positions matching TRBD1. Sequencing was carried out using naive CD8+ T cells sorted from blood. The CDR3 sequence: CATSIDRGSNEQFF. DNA of the CDR3: TGTGCCACCAGCATAGACAGGGGGTCCAATGAGCAGTTCTTC.